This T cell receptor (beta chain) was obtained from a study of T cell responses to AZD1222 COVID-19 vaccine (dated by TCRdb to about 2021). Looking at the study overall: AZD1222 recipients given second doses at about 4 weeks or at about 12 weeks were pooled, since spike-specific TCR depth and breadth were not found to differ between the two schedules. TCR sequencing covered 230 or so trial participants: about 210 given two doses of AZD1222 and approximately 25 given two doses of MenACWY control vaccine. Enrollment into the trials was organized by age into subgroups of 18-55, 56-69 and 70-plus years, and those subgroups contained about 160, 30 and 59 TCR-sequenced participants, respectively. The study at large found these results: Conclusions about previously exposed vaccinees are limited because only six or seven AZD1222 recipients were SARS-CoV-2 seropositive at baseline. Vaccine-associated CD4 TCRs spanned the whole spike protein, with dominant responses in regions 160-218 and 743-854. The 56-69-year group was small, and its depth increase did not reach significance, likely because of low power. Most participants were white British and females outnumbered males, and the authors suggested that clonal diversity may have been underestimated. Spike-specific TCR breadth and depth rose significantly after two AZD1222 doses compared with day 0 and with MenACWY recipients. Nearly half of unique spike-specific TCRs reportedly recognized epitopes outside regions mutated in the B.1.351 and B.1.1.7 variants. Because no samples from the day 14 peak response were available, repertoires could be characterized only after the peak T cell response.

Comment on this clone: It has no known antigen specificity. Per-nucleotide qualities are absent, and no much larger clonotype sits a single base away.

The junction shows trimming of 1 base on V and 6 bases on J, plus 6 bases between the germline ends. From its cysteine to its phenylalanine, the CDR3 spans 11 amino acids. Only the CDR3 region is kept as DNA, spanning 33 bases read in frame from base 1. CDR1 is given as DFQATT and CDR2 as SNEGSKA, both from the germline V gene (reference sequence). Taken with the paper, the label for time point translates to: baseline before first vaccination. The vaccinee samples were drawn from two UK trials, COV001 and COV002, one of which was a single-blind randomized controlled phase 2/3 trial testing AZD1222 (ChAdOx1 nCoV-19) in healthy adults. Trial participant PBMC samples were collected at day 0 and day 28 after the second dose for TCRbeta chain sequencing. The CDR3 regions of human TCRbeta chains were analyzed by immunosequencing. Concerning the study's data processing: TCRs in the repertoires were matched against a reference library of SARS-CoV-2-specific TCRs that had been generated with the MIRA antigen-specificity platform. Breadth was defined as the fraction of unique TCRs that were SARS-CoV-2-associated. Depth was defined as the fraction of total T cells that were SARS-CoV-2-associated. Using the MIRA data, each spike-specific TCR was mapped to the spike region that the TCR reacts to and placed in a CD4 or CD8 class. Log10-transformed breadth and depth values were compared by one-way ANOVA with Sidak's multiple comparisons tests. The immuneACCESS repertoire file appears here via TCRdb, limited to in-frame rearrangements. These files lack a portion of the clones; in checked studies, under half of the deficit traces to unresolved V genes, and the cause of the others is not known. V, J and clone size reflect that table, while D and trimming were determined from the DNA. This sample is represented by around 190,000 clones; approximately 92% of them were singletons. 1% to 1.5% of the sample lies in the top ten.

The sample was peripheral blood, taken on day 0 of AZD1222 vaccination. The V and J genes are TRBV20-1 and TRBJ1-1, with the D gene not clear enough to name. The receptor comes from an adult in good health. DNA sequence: TGCAGTGCTAGAGCCCAACCTGAAGCTTTCTTT. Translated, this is CSARAQPEAFF.